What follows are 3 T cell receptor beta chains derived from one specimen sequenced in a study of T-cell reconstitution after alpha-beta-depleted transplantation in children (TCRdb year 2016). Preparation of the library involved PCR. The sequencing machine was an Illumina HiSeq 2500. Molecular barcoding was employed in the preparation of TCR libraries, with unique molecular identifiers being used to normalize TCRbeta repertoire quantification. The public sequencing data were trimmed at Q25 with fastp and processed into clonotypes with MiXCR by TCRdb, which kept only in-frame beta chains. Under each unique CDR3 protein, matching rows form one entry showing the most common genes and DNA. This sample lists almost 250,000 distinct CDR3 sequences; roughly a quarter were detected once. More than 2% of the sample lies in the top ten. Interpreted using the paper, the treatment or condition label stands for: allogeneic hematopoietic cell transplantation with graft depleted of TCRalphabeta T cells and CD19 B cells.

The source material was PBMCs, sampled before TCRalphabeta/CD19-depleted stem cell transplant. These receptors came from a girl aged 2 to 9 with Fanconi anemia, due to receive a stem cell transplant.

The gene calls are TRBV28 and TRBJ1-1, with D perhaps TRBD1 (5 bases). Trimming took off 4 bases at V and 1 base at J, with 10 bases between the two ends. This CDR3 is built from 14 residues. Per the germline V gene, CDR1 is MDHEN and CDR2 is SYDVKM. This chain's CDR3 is CASSSTVPNTEAFF. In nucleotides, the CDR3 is TGTGCCAGCAGTTCGACAGTACCGAACACTGAAGCTTTCTTT.

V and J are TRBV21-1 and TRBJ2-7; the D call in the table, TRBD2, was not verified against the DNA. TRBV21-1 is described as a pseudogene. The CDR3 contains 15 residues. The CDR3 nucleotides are TGTGCCAGCGGGGTCCGGGACTATCGGCCTCCCGAGCAGTACTTC. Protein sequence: CASGVRDYRPPEQYF.

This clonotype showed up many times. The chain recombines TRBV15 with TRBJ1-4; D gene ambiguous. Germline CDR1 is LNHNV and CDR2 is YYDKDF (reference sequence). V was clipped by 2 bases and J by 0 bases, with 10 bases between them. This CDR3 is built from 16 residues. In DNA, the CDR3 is TGTGCCACCAGCAGACTCTCATTTGCAACTAATGAAAAACTGTTTTTT. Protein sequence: CATSRLSFATNEKLFF.